One sample yielded the 21 T cell receptor beta chains listed below, sequenced in a study of cytomegalovirus exposure and HLA in healthy donors. PCR used 60 Vbeta primers and 13 Jbeta primers. TCRdb's table, derived via immunoSEQ multiplex PCR, lists solely in-frame clones and lacks some. The sample holds approximately 170,000 clones, approximately 76% seen once. The sequencing sample was made of PBMCs. Source of these receptors: a young woman in good health and CMV-seropositive.

The J gene is TRBJ1-2, the V gene TRBV5-1; the D gene is possibly TRBD1 (6 bases). V gave up 5 bases and J gave up 5 bases, with 28 bases separating them. Germline assignment: CDR1 SGHRS and CDR2 YFSETQ. CDR3 length: 18 residues. In nucleotides, the CDR3 is TGCGCCAGCAGTCGGCTGGGCGGCCATGAGGGGGTATTTTATGGCTACACCTTC. It specifies CASSRLGGHEGVFYGYTF.

In DNA form, the CDR3 reads TGTGCCAGCTCAGTAGGGGGACAGAACTATGGCTACACCTTC. Translating it yields CASSVGGQNYGYTF. The gene calls are TRBV6-5 and TRBJ1-2; 7 nucleotides align to TRBD1. V lost 8 bases, J lost 2 bases, and 8 bases stayed unmatched. Germline V gene lookup returns CDR1 MNHEY and CDR2 SVGAGI. This CDR3 spans 14 amino acids.

V usage is TRBV5-4 and J usage is TRBJ2-7; 9 bases align to TRBD1. J was trimmed by 2 bases and V by 2 bases; bases with no gene match: 11. CDR3 size: 17 residues. From germline, CDR1 is SGHNT and CDR2 YYREEE (reference sequence). CDR3 amino acids: CASSFIPTDRGAYEQYF. The CDR3, as DNA: TGTGCCAGCAGCTTTATCCCGACCGACAGGGGGGCCTACGAGCAGTACTTC.

This chain uses TRBV4-2 with TRBJ1-3; 8 bases line up with TRBD1. CDR1 and CDR2 from the germline V gene are LGHNA and YNFKEQ. This CDR3 region has 15 residues. V gave up 4 bases and J gave up 0 bases; unmatched junction bases: 2. CDR3 DNA: TGTGCCAGCAGCCTTGACAGGGGCTCTGGAAACACCATATATTTT. Amino acid sequence: CASSLDRGSGNTIYF.

This chain joins TRBV5-1 and TRBJ1-4, with D possibly TRBD1 on 5 matching bases. Per germline, CDR1 SGHRS and CDR2 YFSETQ. The CDR3 has 14 residues. Trimming cost V 5 bases and J 7 bases, with 15 bases left between them. CDR3 sequence: CASRLPGGTEKLFF. In DNA form, the CDR3 reads TGCGCCAGCAGGTTACCGGGGGGAACTGAAAAACTGTTTTTT.

The rearrangement joins TRBV19 to TRBJ1-6; 9 nucleotides agree with TRBD1. The V gene end was trimmed by 6 bases and the J gene end by 9 bases; junction bases not matched to a gene: 6. The CDR3 covers 14 residues. Germline V gene data show CDR1 as LNHDA and CDR2 as SQIVND (reference sequence). CDR3 DNA sequence: TGTGCCAGTAGCCAAACAGGGGGCGGTTCACCCCTCCACTTT. It specifies CASSQTGGGSPLHF.

This sequence joins TRBV11-2 and TRBJ2-1; D unclear. Germline CDR1 SGHAT, CDR2 FQNNGV. V was cut by 0 bases and J by 15 bases, with 12 bases left in between. The CDR3 extends over 12 amino acids. The CDR3 region has the DNA TGTGCCAGCAGCTTAGATTCGCGACCAGGGTTCTTC. It is translated as CASSLDSRPGFF.

This CDR3 reads CAHSGEYTEAFF. The DNA for the CDR3 is TGTGCCCACTCGGGGGAGTACACTGAAGCTTTCTTT. J is TRBJ1-1 and V is TRBV10-3; maybe TRBD1 (5 bases). Germline-derived CDR1 and CDR2 are ENHRY and SYGVKD. The CDR3 sequence is 12 residues long. V was cut by 11 bases and J by 3 bases, with 13 bases left in between.

CDR3 bases: TGCGCCAGCAGCACAACCGCGGCTAATGAAAAACTGTTTTTT. Protein product: CASSTTAANEKLFF. This chain connects TRBV5-1 to TRBJ1-4, with D uncertain. Germline V gene sequence: CDR1 SGHRS, CDR2 YFSETQ. The CDR3 contains 14 residues. Trimming cost V 4 bases and J 3 bases, with 10 bases left between them.

A few counts support this clone. The rearrangement joins TRBV10-3 to TRBJ1-1; 8 bases agree with TRBD1. J was trimmed by 1 base and V by 6 bases; bases with no gene match: 7. Germline V gene lookup returns CDR1 ENHRY and CDR2 SYGVKD. The CDR3 runs to 15 residues. DNA of the CDR3: TGTGCCATCAGCGAACCTGGACAGGGGAACACTGAAGCTTTCTTT. It is translated as CAISEPGQGNTEAFF.

The gene calls are TRBV19 and TRBJ1-2, with 9 nucleotides matching TRBD1. Germline-derived CDR1 and CDR2 are LNHDA and SQIVND (reference sequence). Trimming at V came to 3 bases and at J to 2 bases, leaving 4 bases not matched to a gene. This CDR3 spans 15 amino acids. The CDR3 DNA reads TGTGCCAGTAGTATTCAGGGACAGGGAAACTATGGCTACACCTTC. Its protein is CASSIQGQGNYGYTF.

The chain joins TRBV4-1 to TRBJ1-2, with D hard to call. V was clipped by 0 bases and J by 8 bases, with 13 bases between them. CDR3 length: 14 residues. Germline CDR1 and CDR2: MGHRA and YSYEKL. The CDR3 DNA reads as TGCGCCAGCAGCCAAGATCCGGCAGGAGGAGGCTACACCTTC. Residues: CASSQDPAGGGYTF.

This clone was seen a single time. The chain combines TRBV7-9 with TRBJ1-4, with a weak D call TRBD1 (6 bases). Germline CDR1 and CDR2: SEHNR and FQNEAQ (reference sequence). The ends were cut back, 5 bases at V and 8 bases at J, with 15 bases in the middle. The CDR3 is made up of 14 amino acids. The CDR3 bases are TGTGCCAGCAGCCCCACAGGGTTAAGGGAAAAACTGTTTTTT. Translated, it gives CASSPTGLREKLFF.

V and J are TRBV6-1 and TRBJ2-2; 7 bases are shared with TRBD1. CDR1 is MNHNS, CDR2 SASEGT, per germline. Trimming cost V 3 bases and J 4 bases; bases outside gene matches: 11. The CDR3 is made up of 17 amino acids. Written as DNA, the CDR3 is TGTGCCAGCAGTGACCGACAGGGACCGGTTGGCACCGGGGAGCTGTTTTTT. As protein: CASSDRQGPVGTGELFF.

V is TRBV18 and J is TRBJ1-2, with TRBD1 as a possible D gene (5 bases). V was pared by 3 bases and J by 8 bases, with 25 bases between. The CDR3 sequence is 17 residues long. Germline assignment: CDR1 KGHSH and CDR2 LQKENI. CDR3 bases: TGTGCCAGCTCACCGATCGATCGACAGAGTAAGGGAAGGGGCTACACCTTC. Residues: CASSPIDRQSKGRGYTF. The complete variable domain, with remaining parts taken from reference TRBV18 and TRBJ1-2, reads NAGVMQNPRHLVRRRGQEARLRCSPMKGHSHVYWYRQLPEEGLKFMVYLQKENIIDESGMPKERFSAEFPKEGPSILRIQQVVRGDSAAYFCASSPIDRQSKGRGYTFGSGTRLTVV.

The sample holds a few counts of this clone. This CDR3 is CASSPSGAEETQYF. CDR3 DNA sequence: TGTGCCAGCAGCCCATCAGGGGCCGAAGAGACCCAGTACTTC. The gene calls are TRBV9 and TRBJ2-5; tentative D call: TRBD1 (6 bases). Looked up from germline, CDR1 is SGDLS and CDR2 is YYNGEE. V shed 4 bases and J shed 3 bases, with 13 bases lying between them. CDR3 length: 14 amino acids. Full variable domain (outside the CDR3, taken from reference TRBV9 and TRBJ2-5): DSGVTQTPKHLITATGQRVTLRCSPRSGDLSVYWYQQSLDQGLQFLIQYYNGEERAKGNILERFSAQQFPDLHSELNLSSLELGDSALYFCASSPSGAEETQYFGPGTRLLVL.

CDR3 region: CASSPGQGSNTEAFF. The CDR3 DNA sequence: TGCGCCAGCAGCCCTGGACAGGGTTCGAACACTGAAGCTTTCTTT. This chain links TRBV4-1 with TRBJ1-1; 8 nucleotides line up with TRBD1. V gave up 4 bases and J gave up 1 base; unmatched junction bases: 5. From germline, CDR1 is MGHRA and CDR2 YSYEKL. The CDR3 runs 15 residues.

The V and J genes are TRBV7-9 and TRBJ1-2; unclear D gene. Germline values: CDR1 SEHNR, CDR2 FQNEAQ (reference sequence). This CDR3 is 14 amino acids long. V gave up 4 bases and J gave up 1 base, with 10 bases separating them. CDR3 sequence: CASSSPTDNYGYTF. Written as DNA, the CDR3 is TGTGCCAGCAGCTCCCCGACTGATAACTATGGCTACACCTTC.

The V and J genes are TRBV4-3 and TRBJ1-6; no definite D call. CDR3 length: 13 amino acids. The germline V gene has CDR1 LGHNA and CDR2 YSLEER. Trimming shortened V by 0 bases and J by 14 bases, and 11 bases separated the two germline ends. The CDR3 region is CASSQDSLSALHF. In nucleotides, the CDR3 is TGCGCCAGCAGCCAAGATAGTCTTTCGGCCCTCCACTTT.

The chain employs TRBV28 and TRBJ1-6; 9 nucleotides agree with TRBD1. Trimming cost V 6 bases and J 11 bases; bases outside gene matches: 8. Germline CDR1 is MDHEN and CDR2 is SYDVKM. The CDR3 has 14 residues. In DNA form, the CDR3 reads TGTGCCAGCAGCCGGGACAGGGACTTTACACCCCTCCACTTT. The encoded protein is CASSRDRDFTPLHF.

There are a few counts of this clone. The J gene is TRBJ1-5, the V gene TRBV28; D ambiguous. V was clipped by 5 bases and J by 6 bases, with 8 bases between them. Per germline, CDR1 MDHEN and CDR2 SYDVKM. This CDR3 has 12 residues. The CDR3 DNA reads TGTGCCAGCAGTCCCTTTCGTCAGCCCCAGCATTTT. Translating gives CASSPFRQPQHF.